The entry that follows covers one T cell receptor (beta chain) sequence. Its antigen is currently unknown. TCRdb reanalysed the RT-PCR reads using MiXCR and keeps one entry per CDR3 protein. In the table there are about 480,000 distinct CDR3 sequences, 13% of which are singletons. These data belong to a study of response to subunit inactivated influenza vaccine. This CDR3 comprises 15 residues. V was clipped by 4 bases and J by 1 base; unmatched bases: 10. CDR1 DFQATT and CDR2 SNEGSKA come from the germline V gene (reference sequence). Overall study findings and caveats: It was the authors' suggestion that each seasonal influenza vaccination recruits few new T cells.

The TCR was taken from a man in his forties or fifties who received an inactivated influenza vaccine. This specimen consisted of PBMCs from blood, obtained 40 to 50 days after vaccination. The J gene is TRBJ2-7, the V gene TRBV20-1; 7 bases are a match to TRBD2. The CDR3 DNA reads TGCAGTGCTAACCCGGCGGCTAGCGGTTCCTACGAGCAGTACTTC. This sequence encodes CSANPAASGSYEQYF.